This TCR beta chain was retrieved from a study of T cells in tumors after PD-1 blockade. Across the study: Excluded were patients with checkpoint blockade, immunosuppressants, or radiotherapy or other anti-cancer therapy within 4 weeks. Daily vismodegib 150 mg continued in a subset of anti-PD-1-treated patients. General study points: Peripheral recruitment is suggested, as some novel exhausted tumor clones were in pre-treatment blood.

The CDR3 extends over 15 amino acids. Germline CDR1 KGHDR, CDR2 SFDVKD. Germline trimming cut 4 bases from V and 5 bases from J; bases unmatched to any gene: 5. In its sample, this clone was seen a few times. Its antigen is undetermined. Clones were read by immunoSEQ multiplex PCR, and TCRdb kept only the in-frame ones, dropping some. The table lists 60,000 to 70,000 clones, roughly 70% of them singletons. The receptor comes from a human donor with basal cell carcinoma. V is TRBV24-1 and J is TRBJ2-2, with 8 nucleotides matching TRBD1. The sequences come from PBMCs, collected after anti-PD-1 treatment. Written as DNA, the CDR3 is TGTGCCACCAGTGACCAGGACAGGGAAACCGGGGAGCTGTTTTTT. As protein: CATSDQDRETGELFF.